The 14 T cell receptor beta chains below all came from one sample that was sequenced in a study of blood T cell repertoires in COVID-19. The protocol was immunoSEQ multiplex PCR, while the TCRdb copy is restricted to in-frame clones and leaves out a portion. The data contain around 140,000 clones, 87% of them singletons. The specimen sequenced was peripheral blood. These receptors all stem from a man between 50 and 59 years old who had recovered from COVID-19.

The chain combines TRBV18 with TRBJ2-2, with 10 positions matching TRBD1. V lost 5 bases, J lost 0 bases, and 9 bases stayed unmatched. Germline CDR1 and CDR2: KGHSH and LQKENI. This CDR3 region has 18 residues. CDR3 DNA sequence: TGTGCCAGCTCAAATACCGGGACAGGGGTCGCGAACACCGGGGAGCTGTTTTTT. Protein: CASSNTGTGVANTGELFF. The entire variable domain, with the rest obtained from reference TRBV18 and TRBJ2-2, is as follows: NAGVMQNPRHLVRRRGQEARLRCSPMKGHSHVYWYRQLPEEGLKFMVYLQKENIIDESGMPKERFSAEFPKEGPSILRIQQVVRGDSAAYFCASSNTGTGVANTGELFFGEGSRLTVL.

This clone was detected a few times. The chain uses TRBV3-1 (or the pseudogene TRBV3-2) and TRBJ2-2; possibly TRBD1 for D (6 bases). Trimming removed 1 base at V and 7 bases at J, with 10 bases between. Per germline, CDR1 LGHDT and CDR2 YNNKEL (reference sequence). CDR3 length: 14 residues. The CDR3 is CASSQGTGYGELFF. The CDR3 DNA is TGTGCCAGCAGCCAAGGTACAGGGTACGGGGAGCTGTTTTTT.

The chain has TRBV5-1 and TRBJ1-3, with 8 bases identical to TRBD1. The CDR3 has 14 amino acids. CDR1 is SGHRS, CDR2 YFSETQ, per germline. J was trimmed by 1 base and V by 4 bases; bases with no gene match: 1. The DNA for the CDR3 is TGCGCCAGCAGCCGGACAGGGTCTGGAAACACCATATATTTT. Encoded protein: CASSRTGSGNTIYF.

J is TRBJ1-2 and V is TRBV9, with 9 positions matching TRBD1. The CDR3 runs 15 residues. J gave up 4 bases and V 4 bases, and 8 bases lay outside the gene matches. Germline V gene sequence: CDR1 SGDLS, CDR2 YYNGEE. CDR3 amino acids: CASSPRDRVFYGYTF. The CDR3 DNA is TGTGCCAGCAGCCCCCGGGACAGGGTTTTCTATGGCTACACCTTC.

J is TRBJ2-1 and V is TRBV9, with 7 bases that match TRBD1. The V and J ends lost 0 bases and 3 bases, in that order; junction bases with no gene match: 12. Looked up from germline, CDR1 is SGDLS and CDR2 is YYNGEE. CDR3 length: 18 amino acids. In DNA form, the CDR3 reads TGTGCCAGCAGCGTAGGGGCCCGTCAGGGGGTTAGCTACAATGAGCAGTTCTTC. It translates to CASSVGARQGVSYNEQFF.

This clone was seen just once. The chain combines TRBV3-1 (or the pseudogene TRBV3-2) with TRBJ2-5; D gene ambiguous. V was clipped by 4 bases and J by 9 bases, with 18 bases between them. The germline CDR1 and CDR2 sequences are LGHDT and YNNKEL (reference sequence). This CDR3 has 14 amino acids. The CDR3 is CASSPPSAPRAQYF. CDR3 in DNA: TGTGCCAGCAGCCCCCCCAGCGCCCCCCGGGCCCAGTACTTC.

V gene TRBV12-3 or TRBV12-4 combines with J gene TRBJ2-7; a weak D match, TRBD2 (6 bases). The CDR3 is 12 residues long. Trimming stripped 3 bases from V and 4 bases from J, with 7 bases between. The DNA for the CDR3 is TGTGCCAGCAGTTTTGGAGGGTACGAGCAGTACTTC. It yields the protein CASSFGGYEQYF.

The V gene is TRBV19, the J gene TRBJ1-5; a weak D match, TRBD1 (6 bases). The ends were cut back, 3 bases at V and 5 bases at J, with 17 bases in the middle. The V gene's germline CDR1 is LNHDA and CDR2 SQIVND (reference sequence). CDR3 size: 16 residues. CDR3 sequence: CASSIFTGAGDQPQHF. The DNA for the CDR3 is TGTGCCAGTAGTATCTTTACCGGCGCAGGGGATCAGCCCCAGCATTTT.

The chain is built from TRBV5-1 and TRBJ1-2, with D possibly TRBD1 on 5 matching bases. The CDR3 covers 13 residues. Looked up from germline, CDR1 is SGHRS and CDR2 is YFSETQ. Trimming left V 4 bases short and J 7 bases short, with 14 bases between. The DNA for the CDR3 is TGCGCCAGCAGCAGTGACAGAATCGCTGGCTACACCTTC. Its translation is CASSSDRIAGYTF.

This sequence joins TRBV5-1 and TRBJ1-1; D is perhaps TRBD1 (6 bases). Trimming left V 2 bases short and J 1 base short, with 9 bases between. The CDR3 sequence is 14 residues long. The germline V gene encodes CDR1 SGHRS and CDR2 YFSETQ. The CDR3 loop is CASSLQGPNTEAFF. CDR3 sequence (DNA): TGCGCCAGCAGCTTACAGGGACCGAACACTGAAGCTTTCTTT.

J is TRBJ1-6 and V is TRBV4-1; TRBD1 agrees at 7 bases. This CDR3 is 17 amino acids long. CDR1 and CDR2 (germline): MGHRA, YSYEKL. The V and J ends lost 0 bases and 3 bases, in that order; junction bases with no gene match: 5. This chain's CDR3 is CASSQEWSGGYNSPLHF. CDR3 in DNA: TGCGCCAGCAGCCAAGAGTGGTCAGGGGGCTATAATTCACCCCTCCACTTT.

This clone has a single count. The CDR3 sequence: CASSVTGVNTGELFF. The CDR3 DNA reads as TGTGCCTCGTCCGTAACAGGGGTGAACACCGGGGAGCTGTTTTTT. V is TRBV30 and J is TRBJ2-2; 7 bases align to TRBD1. Trimming removed 7 bases from V and 1 base from J; junction bases left unmatched: 9. The CDR3 is 15 residues long. Germline CDR1 and CDR2: GTSNPN and SVGIG (reference sequence).

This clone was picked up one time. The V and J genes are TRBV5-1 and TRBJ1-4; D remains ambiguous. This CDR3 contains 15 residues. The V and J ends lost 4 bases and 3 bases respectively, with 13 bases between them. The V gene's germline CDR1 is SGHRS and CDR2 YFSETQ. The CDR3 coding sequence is TGCGCCAGCAGCCCGGCGGGCAGATCTAATGAAAAACTGTTTTTT. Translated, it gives CASSPAGRSNEKLFF.

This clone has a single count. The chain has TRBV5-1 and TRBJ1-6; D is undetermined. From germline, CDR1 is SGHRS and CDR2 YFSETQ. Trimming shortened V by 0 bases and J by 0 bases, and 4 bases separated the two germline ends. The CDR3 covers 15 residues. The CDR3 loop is CASSLDSSYNSPLHF. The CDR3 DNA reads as TGCGCCAGCAGCTTGGACAGCTCCTATAATTCACCCCTCCACTTT.